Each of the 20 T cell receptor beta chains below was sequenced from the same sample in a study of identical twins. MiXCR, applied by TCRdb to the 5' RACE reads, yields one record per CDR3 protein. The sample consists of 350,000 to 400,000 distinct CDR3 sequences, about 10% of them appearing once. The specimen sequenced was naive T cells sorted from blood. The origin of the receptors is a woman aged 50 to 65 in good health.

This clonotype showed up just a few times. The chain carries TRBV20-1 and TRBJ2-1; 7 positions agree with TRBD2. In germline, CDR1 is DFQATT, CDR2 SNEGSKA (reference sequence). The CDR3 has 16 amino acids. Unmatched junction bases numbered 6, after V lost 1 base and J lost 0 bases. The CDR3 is CSARAVGEGSYNEQFF. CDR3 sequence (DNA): TGCAGTGCTAGAGCTGTGGGGGAGGGCTCCTACAATGAGCAGTTCTTC.

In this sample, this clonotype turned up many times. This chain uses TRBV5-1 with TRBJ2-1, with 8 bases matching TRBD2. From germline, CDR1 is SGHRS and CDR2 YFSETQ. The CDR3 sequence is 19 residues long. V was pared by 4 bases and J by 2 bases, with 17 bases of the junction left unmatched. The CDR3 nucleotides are TGCGCCAGCAGCGTGGGACTAGGGAGGTCCACAAACGCCTACAATGAGCAGTTCTTC. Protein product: CASSVGLGRSTNAYNEQFF.

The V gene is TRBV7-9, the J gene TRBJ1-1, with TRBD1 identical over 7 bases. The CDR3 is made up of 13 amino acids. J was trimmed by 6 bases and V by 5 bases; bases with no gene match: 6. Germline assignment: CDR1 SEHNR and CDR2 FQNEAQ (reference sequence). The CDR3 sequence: CASSADRAPEAFF. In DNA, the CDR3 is TGTGCCAGCAGCGCCGACAGGGCCCCTGAAGCTTTCTTT.

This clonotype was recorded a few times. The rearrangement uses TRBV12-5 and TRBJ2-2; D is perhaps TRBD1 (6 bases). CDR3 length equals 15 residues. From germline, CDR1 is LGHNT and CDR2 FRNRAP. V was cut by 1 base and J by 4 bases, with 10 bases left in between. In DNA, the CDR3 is TGTGCTAGTGGTTTGGCCCGAGGGGGCACCGGGGAGCTGTTTTTT. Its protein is CASGLARGGTGELFF.

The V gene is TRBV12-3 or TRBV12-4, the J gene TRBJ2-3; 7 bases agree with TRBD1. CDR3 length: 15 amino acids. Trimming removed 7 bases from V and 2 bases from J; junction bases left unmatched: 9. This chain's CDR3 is CASKPRGMDTDTQYF. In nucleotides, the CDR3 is TGTGCCAGCAAACCCAGGGGGATGGACACAGATACGCAGTATTTT.

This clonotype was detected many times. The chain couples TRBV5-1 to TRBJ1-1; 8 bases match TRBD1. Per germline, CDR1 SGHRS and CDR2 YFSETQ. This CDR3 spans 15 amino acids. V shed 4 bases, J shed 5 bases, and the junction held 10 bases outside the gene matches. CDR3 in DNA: TGCGCCAGCAGCCTACGGACAGGGTTGGGGACTGAAGCTTTCTTT. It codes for CASSLRTGLGTEAFF.

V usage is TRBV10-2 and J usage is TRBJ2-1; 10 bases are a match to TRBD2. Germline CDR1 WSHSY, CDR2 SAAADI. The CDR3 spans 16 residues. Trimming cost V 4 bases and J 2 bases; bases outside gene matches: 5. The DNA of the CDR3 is TGCGCCAGCAGTGTGCTAGCGGGAGAGGCCTACAATGAGCAGTTCTTC. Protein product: CASSVLAGEAYNEQFF.

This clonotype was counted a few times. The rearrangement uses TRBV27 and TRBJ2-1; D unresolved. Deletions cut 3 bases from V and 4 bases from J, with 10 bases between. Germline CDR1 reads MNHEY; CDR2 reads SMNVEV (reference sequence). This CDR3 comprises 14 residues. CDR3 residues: CASSFASDYNEQFF. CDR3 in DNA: TGTGCCAGCAGTTTTGCTAGTGATTACAATGAGCAGTTCTTC.

CDR3 sequence: CASSLGRPGTVAYNEQFF. Written as DNA, the CDR3 is TGTGCCAGCAGCTTAGGTAGGCCAGGGACCGTAGCCTACAATGAGCAGTTCTTC. This chain uses TRBV7-6 with TRBJ2-1; D is tentatively TRBD1 or TRBD2 (5 bases each). The CDR3 is made up of 18 amino acids. The germline CDR1 and CDR2 sequences are SGHVS and FNYEAQ. V lost 1 base and J 2 bases, leaving 18 bases between the germline ends.

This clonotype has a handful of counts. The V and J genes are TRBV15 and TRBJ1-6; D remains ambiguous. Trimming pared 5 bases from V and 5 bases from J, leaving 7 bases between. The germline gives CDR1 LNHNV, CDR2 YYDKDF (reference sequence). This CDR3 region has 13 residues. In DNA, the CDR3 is TGTGCCACCAGCGGACGGAATAATTCACCCCTCCACTTT. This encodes CATSGRNNSPLHF.

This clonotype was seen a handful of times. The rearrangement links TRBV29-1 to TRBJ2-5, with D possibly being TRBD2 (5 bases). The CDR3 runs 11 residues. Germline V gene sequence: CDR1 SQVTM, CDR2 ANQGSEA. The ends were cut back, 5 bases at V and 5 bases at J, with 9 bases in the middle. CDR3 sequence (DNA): TGCAGCGTTCTGGGAGAGGAGACCCAGTACTTC. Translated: CSVLGEETQYF. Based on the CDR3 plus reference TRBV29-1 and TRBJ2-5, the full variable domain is SAVISQKPSRDICQRGTSLTIQCQVDSQVTMMFWYRQQPGQSLTLIATANQGSEATYESGFVIDKFPISRPNLTFSTLTVSNMSPEDSSIYLCSVLGEETQYFGPGTRLLVL.

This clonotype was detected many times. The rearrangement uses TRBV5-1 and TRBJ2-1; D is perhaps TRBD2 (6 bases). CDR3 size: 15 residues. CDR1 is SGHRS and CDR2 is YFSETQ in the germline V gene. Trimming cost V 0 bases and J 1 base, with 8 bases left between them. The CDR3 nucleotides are TGCGCCAGCAGCTTGGCGGCGGGGTCCTACAATGAGCAGTTCTTC. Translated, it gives CASSLAAGSYNEQFF. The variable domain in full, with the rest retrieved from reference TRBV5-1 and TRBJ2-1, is KAGVTQTPRYLIKTRGQQVTLSCSPISGHRSVSWYQQTPGQGLQFLFEYFSETQRNKGNFPGRFSGRQFSNSRSEMNVSTLELGDSALYLCASSLAAGSYNEQFFGPGTRLTVL.

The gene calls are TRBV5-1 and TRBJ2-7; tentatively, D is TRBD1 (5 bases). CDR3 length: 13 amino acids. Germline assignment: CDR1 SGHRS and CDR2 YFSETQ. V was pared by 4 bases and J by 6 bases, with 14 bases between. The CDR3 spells CASSRQGKGEQYF. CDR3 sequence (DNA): TGCGCCAGCAGCAGGCAGGGTAAGGGCGAGCAGTACTTC.

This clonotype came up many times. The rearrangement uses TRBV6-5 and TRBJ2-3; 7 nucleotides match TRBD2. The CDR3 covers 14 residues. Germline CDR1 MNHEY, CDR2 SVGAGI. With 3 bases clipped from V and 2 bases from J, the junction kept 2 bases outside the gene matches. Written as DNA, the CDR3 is TGTGCCAGCAGTTATACTAGCGTCACAGATACGCAGTATTTT. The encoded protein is CASSYTSVTDTQYF.

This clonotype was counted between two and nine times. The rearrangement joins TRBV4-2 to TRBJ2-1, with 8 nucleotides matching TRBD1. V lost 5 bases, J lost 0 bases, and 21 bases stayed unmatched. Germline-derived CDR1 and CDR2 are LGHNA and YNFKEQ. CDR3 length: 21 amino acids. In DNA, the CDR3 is TGTGCCAGCAGCGAGATTAAGCCGGGACAGGTTTTTCCCTTCTCCTACAATGAGCAGTTCTTC. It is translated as CASSEIKPGQVFPFSYNEQFF.

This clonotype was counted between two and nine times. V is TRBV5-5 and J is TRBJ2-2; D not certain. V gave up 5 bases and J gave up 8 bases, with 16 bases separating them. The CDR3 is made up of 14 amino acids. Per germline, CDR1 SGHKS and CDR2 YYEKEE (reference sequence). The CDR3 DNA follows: TGTGCCAGCAGTCCCCTCGCAGGTTTGGGGGAGCTGTTTTTT. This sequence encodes CASSPLAGLGELFF.

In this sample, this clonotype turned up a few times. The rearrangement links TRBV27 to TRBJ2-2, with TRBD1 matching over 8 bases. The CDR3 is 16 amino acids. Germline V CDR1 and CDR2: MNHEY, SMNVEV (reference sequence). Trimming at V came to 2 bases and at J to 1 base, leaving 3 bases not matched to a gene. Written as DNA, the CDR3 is TGTGCCAGCAGTTTACCCAGGGGGCGGAACACCGGGGAGCTGTTTTTT. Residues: CASSLPRGRNTGELFF.

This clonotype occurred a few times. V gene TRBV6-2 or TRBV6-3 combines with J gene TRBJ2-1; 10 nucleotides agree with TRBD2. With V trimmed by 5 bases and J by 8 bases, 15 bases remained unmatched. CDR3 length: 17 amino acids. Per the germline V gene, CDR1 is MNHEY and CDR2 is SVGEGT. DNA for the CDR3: TGTGCCAGCAGTAGAGACATAGCGGGAGGAAGGCTGGATGAGCAGTTCTTC. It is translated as CASSRDIAGGRLDEQFF.

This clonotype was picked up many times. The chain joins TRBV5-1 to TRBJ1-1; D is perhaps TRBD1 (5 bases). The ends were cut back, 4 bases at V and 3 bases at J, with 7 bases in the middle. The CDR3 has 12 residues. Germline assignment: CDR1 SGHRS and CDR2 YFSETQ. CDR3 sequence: CASSKTDTEAFF. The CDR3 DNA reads TGCGCCAGCAGCAAGACAGACACTGAAGCTTTCTTT.

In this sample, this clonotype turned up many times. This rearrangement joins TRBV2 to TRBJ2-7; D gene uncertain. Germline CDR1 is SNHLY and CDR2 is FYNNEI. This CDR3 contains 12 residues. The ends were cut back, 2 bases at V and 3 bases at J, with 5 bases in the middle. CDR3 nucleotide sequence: TGTGCCAGCAGTGAAAATCTCTACGAGCAGTACTTC. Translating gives CASSENLYEQYF.